The 24 T cell receptor beta chains given below trace back to one sample, sequenced in a study of T-cell memory formation after mild COVID-19. Each CDR3 protein is one row after TCRdb ran MiXCR on the 5' RACE reads. The sample consists of some 320,000 distinct CDR3 sequences, about 13% of them appearing once. The sample comprised PBMCs or a T cell subset sorted from them (not recorded which). These receptors all come from a man aged 18 to 29 who had mild COVID-19 (a few samples of this study predate the infection). Cell type and time point are not known.

This clonotype occurred many times. The rearrangement uses TRBV7-6 and TRBJ2-1; no firm D call. Trimming left V 5 bases short and J 0 bases short, with 14 bases between. This CDR3 region has 16 residues. CDR1 is SGHVS and CDR2 is FNYEAQ in the germline V gene. CDR3 sequence reads: CASSPLTISSYNEQFF. In DNA form, the CDR3 reads TGTGCCAGCAGCCCCCTCACTATAAGCTCCTACAATGAGCAGTTCTTC.

The sample holds a few counts of this clonotype. The chain uses TRBV5-1 and TRBJ1-1; no clear D. V was shortened by 3 bases and J by 1 base, with 10 bases between the two germline ends. This CDR3 is 14 amino acids long. Germline values: CDR1 SGHRS, CDR2 YFSETQ. The CDR3 protein is CASSSGPGNTEAFF. The CDR3 DNA is TGCGCCAGCAGCTCCGGGCCAGGGAACACTGAAGCTTTCTTT.

The chain joins TRBV7-9 to TRBJ2-2, with D perhaps TRBD1 (5 bases). V lost 1 base and J lost 3, with 12 bases in between. The germline V gene has CDR1 SEHNR and CDR2 FQNEAQ (reference sequence). This CDR3 is built from 16 residues. The CDR3 DNA follows: TGTGCCAGCAGCTTAGGACAGCAACTCCACACCGGGGAGCTGTTTTTT. This translates into CASSLGQQLHTGELFF.

This clonotype came up a few times. The chain recombines TRBV5-1 with TRBJ1-1; 11 bases align to TRBD1. Per germline, CDR1 SGHRS and CDR2 YFSETQ. The CDR3 covers 14 residues. V lost 4 bases to trimming and J lost 4 bases; unmatched junction nucleotides: 3. The CDR3 region has the DNA TGCGCCAGCAGCAGTGGGACAGGGGGCACTGAAGCTTTCTTT. Translating it yields CASSSGTGGTEAFF. The whole variable domain, remainder taken from reference TRBV5-1 and TRBJ1-1, is KAGVTQTPRYLIKTRGQQVTLSCSPISGHRSVSWYQQTPGQGLQFLFEYFSETQRNKGNFPGRFSGRQFSNSRSEMNVSTLELGDSALYLCASSSGTGGTEAFFGQGTRLTVV.

A few counts support this clonotype. This rearrangement joins TRBV7-8 to TRBJ1-2; no firm D call. V shed 10 bases and J shed 5 bases, with 17 bases lying between them. CDR1 is SGHVS, CDR2 FQNEAQ, per germline. This CDR3 has 13 amino acids. The CDR3 DNA reads as TGTGCCACCGAACCCACATCGACTTATGGCTACACCTTC. It yields the protein CATEPTSTYGYTF.

The chain has TRBV3-1 and TRBJ2-1; no firm D call. V was cut by 0 bases and J by 15 bases, with 18 bases left in between. Germline CDR1 reads LGHDT; CDR2 reads YNNKEL (reference sequence). The CDR3 runs to 14 residues. The CDR3 DNA follows: TGTGCCAGCAGCCAAGATGAAGGTAGATGGCGTCCGTTCTTC. It encodes CASSQDEGRWRPFF.

J is TRBJ1-1 and V is TRBV2, with TRBD1 identical over 9 bases. Per the germline V gene, CDR1 is SNHLY and CDR2 is FYNNEI. J gave up 7 bases and V 6 bases, and 6 bases lay outside the gene matches. There are 13 residues in the CDR3. In DNA form, the CDR3 reads TGTGCCAGCAGCCCGACAGGGGGTTTTGAAGCTTTCTTT. It is translated as CASSPTGGFEAFF.

This clonotype showed up just a few times. The chain recombines TRBV2 with TRBJ2-3, with D uncertain. Germline values: CDR1 SNHLY, CDR2 FYNNEI. The ends were cut back, 1 base at V and 2 bases at J, with 4 bases in the middle. The CDR3 covers 13 residues. The DNA for the CDR3 is TGTGCCAGCAGTGAAGAGGTCACAGATACGCAGTATTTT. Its protein product is CASSEEVTDTQYF.

V is TRBV5-1 and J is TRBJ2-3; D is perhaps TRBD1 (6 bases). Trimming removed 3 bases from V and 1 base from J, with 12 bases in between. This CDR3 has 15 amino acids. CDR1 is SGHRS and CDR2 is YFSETQ in the germline V gene. The CDR3 DNA sequence: TGCGCCAGCAGCTCCCGTTGGGGGCGCACAGATACGCAGTATTTT. This sequence encodes CASSSRWGRTDTQYF.

This clonotype was detected many times. The V and J genes are TRBV5-1 and TRBJ2-1; D remains unclear. This CDR3 is built from 16 residues. Trimming removed 1 base at V and 1 base at J, with 12 bases between. The germline V gene has CDR1 SGHRS and CDR2 YFSETQ. In nucleotides, the CDR3 is TGCGCCAGCAGCTTGTACGGTTTAGGGTCCTACAATGAGCAGTTCTTC. Its protein product is CASSLYGLGSYNEQFF. Variable domain in full (rest from reference TRBV5-1 and TRBJ2-1): KAGVTQTPRYLIKTRGQQVTLSCSPISGHRSVSWYQQTPGQGLQFLFEYFSETQRNKGNFPGRFSGRQFSNSRSEMNVSTLELGDSALYLCASSLYGLGSYNEQFFGPGTRLTVL.

This clonotype showed up just a few times. The gene calls are TRBV28 and TRBJ1-6; a possible D gene is TRBD1 (5 bases). Trimming stripped 6 bases from V and 10 bases from J, with 10 bases between. The CDR3 covers 12 residues. Germline values: CDR1 MDHEN, CDR2 SYDVKM. This CDR3 reads CASRAGRSPLHF. CDR3 bases: TGTGCCAGCAGAGCGGGGCGGTCACCCCTCCACTTT. The full variable domain, its missing parts supplied by reference TRBV28 and TRBJ1-6, is DVKVTQSSRYLVKRTGEKVFLECVQDMDHENMFWYRQDPGLGLRLIYFSYDVKMKEKGDIPEGYSVSREKKERFSLILESASTNQTSMYLCASRAGRSPLHFGNGTRLTVT.

A note on this clonotype: A single base separates this from a much larger clone, so it may be a read error. The chain joins TRBV7-2 to TRBJ2-3; 9 nucleotides line up with TRBD2. Unmatched junction bases numbered 8, after V lost 3 bases and J lost 4 bases. Germline V gene sequence: CDR1 SGHTA, CDR2 FQGNSA. The CDR3 is made up of 16 amino acids. The DNA of the CDR3 is TGTGCCAGCAGCTTCGCGGCGGGGGGGAACTCAGATACGCAGTATTTT. This codes for CASSFAAGGNSDTQYF.

This clonotype was detected a few times. The CDR3 loop reads CSARDTGGPPYF. CDR3 sequence (DNA): TGCAGTGCTAGAGATACCGGGGGGCCGCCCTATTTT. J is TRBJ2-3 and V is TRBV20-1, with D perhaps TRBD2 (7 bases). The CDR3 extends over 12 amino acids. The germline CDR1 and CDR2 sequences are DFQATT and SNEGSKA (reference sequence). The V end lost 0 bases, the J end lost 15 bases, and 16 bases lay between the germline ends.

The chain carries TRBV5-6 and TRBJ2-3; 8 bases fit TRBD2. With 6 bases clipped from V and 1 base from J, the junction kept 7 bases outside the gene matches. The CDR3 is 15 residues long. Per the germline V gene, CDR1 is SGHDT and CDR2 is YYEEEE. DNA for the CDR3: TGTGCCAGCACCGAGCGGGGGCGCGGCACAGATACGCAGTATTTT. Translating it yields CASTERGRGTDTQYF.

This clonotype was counted at least ten times. The chain has TRBV5-5 and TRBJ1-6, with no clear D. CDR3 length: 14 amino acids. From germline, CDR1 is SGHKS and CDR2 YYEKEE (reference sequence). Trimming cost V 1 base and J 8 bases, with 10 bases left between them. The CDR3, as DNA: TGTGCCAGCAGCTTGAGGATCCCAGATTCACCCCTCCACTTT. This encodes CASSLRIPDSPLHF.

This clonotype was seen more than once but under ten times. The rearrangement joins TRBV9 to TRBJ2-5; tentatively, D is TRBD1 (6 bases). This CDR3 comprises 14 residues. Germline loops: CDR1 SGDLS, CDR2 YYNGEE. The germline V and J ends were trimmed by 4 bases and 2 bases, with 12 bases remaining between them. CDR3 region: CASSPPGTQETQYF. CDR3 sequence (DNA): TGTGCCAGCAGCCCCCCCGGGACACAAGAGACCCAGTACTTC.

The CDR3 DNA reads as TGTGCCACCAGTGGAGTGGGGGACTCCTACAATGAGCAGTTCTTC. It codes for CATSGVGDSYNEQFF. V gene TRBV24-1 combines with J gene TRBJ2-1; D tentatively fits TRBD1 or TRBD2 (5 bases each). V lost 5 bases and J lost 0, with 10 bases in between. The CDR3 loop spans 15 amino acids. In germline, CDR1 is KGHDR, CDR2 SFDVKD.

The chain has TRBV9 and TRBJ2-1; 15 bases align to TRBD2. The J segment lost 4 bases and the V segment lost 3 bases, leaving 8 bases of the junction unmatched. The CDR3 loop spans 18 amino acids. Germline V lookup: CDR1 SGDLS, CDR2 YYNGEE. CDR3 sequence (DNA): TGTGCCAGCAGCGGAATCGGGACTAGCGGGGGGTCTTACAATGAGCAGTTCTTC. Encoded protein: CASSGIGTSGGSYNEQFF.

This clonotype has a count of ten or more. The V and J genes are TRBV12-3 or TRBV12-4 and TRBJ2-3; 9 nucleotides match TRBD2. The V and J ends lost 2 bases and 1 base, in that order; junction bases with no gene match: 1. CDR3 size: 15 residues. The CDR3 region has the DNA TGTGCCAGCAGTTTAATAGCGGGGGGCACAGATACGCAGTATTTT. Its protein product is CASSLIAGGTDTQYF.

The chain joins TRBV19 to TRBJ2-1, with TRBD2 identical over 9 bases. The CDR3 contains 13 residues. Germline CDR1 reads LNHDA; CDR2 reads SQIVND (reference sequence). V gave up 7 bases and J gave up 8 bases; unmatched junction bases: 6. This chain's CDR3 is CASTAGGFDEQFF. As DNA, the CDR3 is TGTGCCAGTACGGCGGGGGGGTTTGATGAGCAGTTCTTC.

The chain couples TRBV12-3 or TRBV12-4 to TRBJ1-1; the D gene is possibly TRBD1 (5 bases). The CDR3 spans 14 residues. The V gene lost 8 bases and the J gene lost 4 bases, with 17 bases spanning the gap. CDR3 in DNA: TGTGCCAGCGCCCCCGGGGCAGTCCGCACTGAAGCTTTCTTT. Its translation is CASAPGAVRTEAFF.

V is TRBV2 and J is TRBJ1-1; D perhaps matches TRBD1 (5 bases). CDR1 is SNHLY, CDR2 FYNNEI, per germline. V was shortened by 4 bases and J by 4 bases, with 16 bases between the two germline ends. The CDR3 is made up of 15 amino acids. The CDR3 DNA reads as TGTGCCAGCAGTGTCCAAGGGGTCGGTAGCACTGAAGCTTTCTTT. This codes for CASSVQGVGSTEAFF.

This rearrangement joins TRBV28 to TRBJ2-5; 8 nucleotides align to TRBD1. This CDR3 region has 14 residues. From germline, CDR1 is MDHEN and CDR2 SYDVKM. V was clipped by 4 bases and J by 1 base; unmatched bases: 2. The CDR3 spells CASSWTGTQETQYF. The CDR3 region has the DNA TGTGCCAGCAGTTGGACAGGGACCCAAGAGACCCAGTACTTC.

The V call is TRBV27, the J call TRBJ1-2; D may be TRBD1 (5 bases). The CDR3 spans 13 residues. The V end was cut by 5 bases, the J end by 5 bases, with 12 bases between. Germline V CDR1 and CDR2: MNHEY, SMNVEV (reference sequence). CDR3 in amino acids: CASSPPRQYGYTF. Here the CDR3 DNA reads TGTGCCAGCAGTCCCCCCCGACAGTATGGCTACACCTTC.